This T cell receptor beta chain was recovered during a study of shared clonotypes between healthy human individuals. General study findings and limits: Sampling was confined to blood; repertoires within tissues likely differ.

In the naive CD8 group, cells lacked CD45RO and were positively selected for CCR7, so terminally differentiated effector memory CD45RA+ cells were left out. Samples underwent the assay at deep level. Per the study methods: With immunoSEQ giving junction-only sequences and no quality scores, filtering differed. The protocol was immunoSEQ multiplex PCR, while the TCRdb copy is restricted to in-frame clones and leaves out a portion. Clone size and the V and J calls come from that table; the DNA yielded D and trimming. The sample lists around 1,900,000 clones, just over 90% occurring once. In regard to this clone: Its antigen is unknown.

The CDR3 is 14 amino acids. V shed 4 bases, J shed 6 bases, and the junction held 8 bases outside the gene matches. Germline lookup yields CDR1 SGHTA and CDR2 FQGNSA. The sequenced sample was naive CD8+ T cells from PBMCs. The TCR comes from a young man in good health. Some clones in this sample may be carry-over from other donors' samples. This chain joins TRBV7-2 and TRBJ2-7, with TRBD1 matching 8 bases. The CDR3 loop is CASSSTGQGSEQYF. The CDR3 DNA reads TGTGCCAGCAGCTCCACAGGACAGGGATCCGAGCAGTACTTC.